This T cell receptor (beta chain) stems from a study of blood T cells in healthy people across ages (dated by TCRdb to between 2014 and 2017). Regarding the study in general: In model experiments, roughly one uniquely barcoded TCR beta cDNA molecule per two T cells was captured by template switching. The donors were split into four age groups: young (average around 17 years), middle-aged (39), aged (roughly 60) and long-lived (approximately 89). The study measured age-related changes in TCR beta repertoire diversity using deep sequencing normalized with unique cDNA molecular identifiers. The study analyzed two additional independent replicas of 1 million unique cDNA reads from the same blood draw for two donors, one aged 18 to 29 and one aged 80 or older. Points the paper makes about the study in general: Bulk unsorted PBMC profiling prevented conclusive comparison of naive and antigen-experienced compartments. Compared with the aged group, the long-lived group had more naive CD4+ T cells, fewer expanded clones and increased TCR diversity, suggesting age selection. Total diversity estimates from one million sequenced T cells were considered lower bounds and underestimates. As age increased, observed TCR beta diversity per million T cells dropped in a roughly linear way, and a significant reduction was already evident by age 40. Because the CMV infection status of the donors was unknown, age-related changes in expanded clonotypes may potentially have been confounded. There was a strong correlation between observed TCR beta diversity and the percentage of naive T cells measured by flow cytometry.

Donors were 40 or so systemically healthy Caucasian individuals from Russia aged roughly 6 to 90 years. Each donor gave about 11 milliliters of peripheral blood, drawn into EDTA-treated Vacutainer tubes. Ficoll-Paque density-gradient centrifugation was used to isolate PBMCs, with at least 6.5 million per sample. Total RNA, at least 5 micrograms per sample, was extracted from PBMCs with Trizol reagent. For every donor, flow cytometry on a PBMC aliquot measured the percentage of naive CD45RAhigh/CD27high T cells. Sequences SQVTM (CDR1) and ANQGSEA (CDR2) are obtained from the germline V gene. Spanning cysteine to phenylalanine, the CDR3 consists of 16 amino acids. The entry retains the CDR3 DNA only, 48 bases that are in frame from base 1. Here V drops 2 bases and J drops 7 bases, and the junction holds 13 bases not matched to any gene. Receptor amplification or capture employed 5' RACE. TCRdb names Illumina HiSeq 2500 as the instrument used. A second about 7 to 12 cycle PCR used a sample-barcoded 5' primer and a J-beta primer mix. A unique molecular identifier was introduced onto each TCR beta cDNA molecule by a template-switch 5' adaptor carrying 12 random nucleotides. Each sample yielded at least 2.5 million CDR3-containing paired-end reads. The Mint cDNA synthesis kit, primed by a TRBC-specific oligonucleotide, was used to synthesize first-strand cDNA from all RNA. Following uracil-DNA glycosylase treatment, a first 18-cycle PCR with universal primers M1SS and BC2_uni_R was performed on all cDNA. The published analysis was carried out like this. Each sample was normalized by randomly selecting 1 million high-quality reads, each carrying a distinct molecular identifier. Instead of being binned into consensus sequences, reads with shared molecular identifiers were discarded. MiTCR, run with a Q25 quality threshold and the strictest error-elimination algorithm, handled CDR3 identification, clonotype clustering and error correction. A nonparametric unseen species model using Euler transformation provided a lower-bound estimate of total TCR beta diversity. Using fastp trimming at Q25 and MiXCR clonotype assembly, TCRdb reanalyzed the public sequencing data and kept in-frame beta chains. Each entry merges the rows of one CDR3 protein and shows their most common DNA and genes. These V and J calls derive from TCRdb rather than the authors' analysis. For this sample the table gives 500,000 to 650,000 distinct CDR3 sequences, of which around 27% were detected only once. Approximately 3.6% of the sample rests with the top ten.

Turning to this clonotype: Its cognate antigen has yet to be identified. Base qualities are not recorded, but no much larger clone differs from it by a single base.

These sequences were also reported in another study, on T cells of mothers and their children. That second publication adds: The donors were nine systemically healthy Caucasian individuals, made up of three mothers and their six children. cDNA synthesis consumed the entire amount of extracted RNA, loaded at around 1.5 ug RNA in each 15 ul reaction. In the second PCR, sample barcodes and 2-4 random nucleotides were introduced via the M1S primer. Each mother yielded over 9 million TCR beta CDR3 reads and each child 2.5 million to 3 million reads. Thymic selection shapes the output of TCR recombination in a similar way in related and unrelated pairs, and inherited differences have a minor effect. Related mother-child pairs always showed normalized repertoire overlap that was slightly higher than in unrelated mother-child pairs, though the difference was never significant. No persistent microchimeric T cell clones were detected, at a sensitivity of 90 to 100 clones per million clonotypes. To look for features that set related mother-child pairs apart from unrelated individuals, the researchers ran deep NGS to compare the TCR beta repertoires of mothers and children. On average, the children were around 11 +/- 4 years old, while the mothers were 40 +/- 4 years old. Libraries were sequenced on Illumina HiSeq 2000 with 100+100 nt paired-end reads after adapter ligation with NEBNext reagents. To prevent cross-contamination, the mother and child libraries were prepared one month apart and sequenced in separate runs. Each donor had between roughly 450,000 and 2,100,000 distinct TCR beta clonotypes identified. Naive TCR beta clonotypes were estimated from low-frequency clonotypes matched to each donor's FACS-determined naive share, without sorting.

The sequence was obtained from a boy aged 2 to 10 in good health. The sequence joins TRBV29-1 to TRBJ2-1, with 8 bases in between that match TRBD2. Sequences were obtained from blood. The encoded CDR3 is CSVEHPREGLENEQFF. The DNA sequence is as follows: TGCAGCGTTGAACATCCCCGGGAGGGCCTTGAGAATGAGCAGTTCTTC.